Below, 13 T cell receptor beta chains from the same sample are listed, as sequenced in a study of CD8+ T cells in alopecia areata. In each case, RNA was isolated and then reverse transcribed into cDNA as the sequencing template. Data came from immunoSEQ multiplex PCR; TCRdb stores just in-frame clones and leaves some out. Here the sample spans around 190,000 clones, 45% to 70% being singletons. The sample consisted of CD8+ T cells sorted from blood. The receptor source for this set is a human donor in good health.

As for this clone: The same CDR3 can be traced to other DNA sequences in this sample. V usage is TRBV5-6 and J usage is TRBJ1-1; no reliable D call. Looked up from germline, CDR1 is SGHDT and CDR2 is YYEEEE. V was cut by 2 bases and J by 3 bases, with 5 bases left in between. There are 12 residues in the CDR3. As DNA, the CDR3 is TGTGCCAGCAGCTTTGGGGACACTGAAGCTTTCTTT. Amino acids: CASSFGDTEAFF.

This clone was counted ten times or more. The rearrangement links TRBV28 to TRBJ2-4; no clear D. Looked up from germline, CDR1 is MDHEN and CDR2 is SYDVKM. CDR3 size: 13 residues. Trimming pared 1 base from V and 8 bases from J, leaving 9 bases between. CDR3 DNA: TGTGCCAGCAGTTTATCGGGCGGCGACATTCAGTACTTC. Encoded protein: CASSLSGGDIQYF.

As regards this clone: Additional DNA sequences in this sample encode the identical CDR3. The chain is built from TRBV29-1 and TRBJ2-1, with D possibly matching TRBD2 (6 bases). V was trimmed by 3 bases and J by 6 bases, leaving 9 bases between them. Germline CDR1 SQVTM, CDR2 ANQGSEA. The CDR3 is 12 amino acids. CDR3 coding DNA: TGCAGCGTTGAGGGGGGACTCAATGAGCAGTTCTTC. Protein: CSVEGGLNEQFF.

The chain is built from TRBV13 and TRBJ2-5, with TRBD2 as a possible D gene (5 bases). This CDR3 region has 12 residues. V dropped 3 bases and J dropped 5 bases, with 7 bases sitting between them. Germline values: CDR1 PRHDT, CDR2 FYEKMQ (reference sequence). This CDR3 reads CASSFERETQYF. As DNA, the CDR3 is TGTGCCAGCAGCTTCGAGCGGGAGACCCAGTACTTC.

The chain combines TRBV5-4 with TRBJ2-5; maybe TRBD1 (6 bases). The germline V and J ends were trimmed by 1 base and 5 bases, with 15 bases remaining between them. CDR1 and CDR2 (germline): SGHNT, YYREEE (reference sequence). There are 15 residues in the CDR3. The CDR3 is CASSLKGQGFETQYF. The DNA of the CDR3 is TGTGCCAGCAGCTTGAAGGGTCAGGGGTTCGAGACCCAGTACTTC.

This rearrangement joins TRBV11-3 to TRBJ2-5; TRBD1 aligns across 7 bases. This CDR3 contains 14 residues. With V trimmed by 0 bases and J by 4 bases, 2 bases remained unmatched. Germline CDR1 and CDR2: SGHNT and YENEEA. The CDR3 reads CASSLEAGGETQYF. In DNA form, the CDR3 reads TGTGCCAGCAGCTTAGAGGCAGGGGGAGAGACCCAGTACTTC.

The CDR3 DNA is TGTGCCTGGAGTGTGGACAGAATGCCTGAAGCTTTCTTT. This gives the protein CAWSVDRMPEAFF. The chain links TRBV30 to TRBJ1-1; tentatively, D is TRBD1 (6 bases). V was shortened by 0 bases and J by 6 bases, with 11 bases between the two germline ends. The germline gives CDR1 GTSNPN, CDR2 SVGIG (reference sequence). The CDR3 covers 13 residues.

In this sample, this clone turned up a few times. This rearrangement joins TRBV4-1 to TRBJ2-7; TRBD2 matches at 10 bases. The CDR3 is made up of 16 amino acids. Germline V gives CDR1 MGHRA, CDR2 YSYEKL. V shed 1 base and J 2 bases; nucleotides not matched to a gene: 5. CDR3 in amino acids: CASSQARTSGTYEQYF. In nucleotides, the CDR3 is TGCGCCAGCAGCCAAGCACGGACTAGCGGTACCTACGAGCAGTACTTC.

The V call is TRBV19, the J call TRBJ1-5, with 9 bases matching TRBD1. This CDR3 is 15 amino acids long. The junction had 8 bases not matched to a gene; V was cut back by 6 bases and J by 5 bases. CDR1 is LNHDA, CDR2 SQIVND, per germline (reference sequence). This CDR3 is CASSPIRDRDQPQHF. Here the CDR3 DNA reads TGTGCCAGTAGCCCTATCCGGGACAGGGATCAGCCCCAGCATTTT.

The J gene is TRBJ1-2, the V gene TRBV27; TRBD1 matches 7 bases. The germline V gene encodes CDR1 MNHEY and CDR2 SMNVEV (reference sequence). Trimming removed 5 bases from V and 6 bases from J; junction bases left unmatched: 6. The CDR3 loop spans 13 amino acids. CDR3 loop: CASSATGTDGYTF. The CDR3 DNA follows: TGTGCCAGCAGTGCTACCGGGACAGATGGCTACACCTTC.

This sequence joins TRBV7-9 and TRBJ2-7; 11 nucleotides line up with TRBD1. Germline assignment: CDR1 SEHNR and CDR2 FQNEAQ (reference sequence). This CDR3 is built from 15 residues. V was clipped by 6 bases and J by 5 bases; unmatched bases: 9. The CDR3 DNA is TGTGCCAGCAGGTCCAAGGGGACAGGGGGGCACGAGCAGTACTTC. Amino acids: CASRSKGTGGHEQYF.

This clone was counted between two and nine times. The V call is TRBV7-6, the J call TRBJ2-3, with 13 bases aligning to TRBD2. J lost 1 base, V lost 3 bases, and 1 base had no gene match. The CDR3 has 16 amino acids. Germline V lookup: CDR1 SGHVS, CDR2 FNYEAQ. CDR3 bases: TGTGCCAGCAGCTTTGGGACTAGCGGGGGCACAGATACGCAGTATTTT. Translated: CASSFGTSGGTDTQYF.

DNA of the CDR3: TGCAGCGTTGGGGACAGCCAAGAGACCCAGTACTTC. Translation: CSVGDSQETQYF. The V gene is TRBV29-1, the J gene TRBJ2-5; TRBD1 agrees at 7 bases. Germline V gene lookup returns CDR1 SQVTM and CDR2 ANQGSEA. Trimming took 4 bases from V and 1 from J; bases not matched to a gene: 0. The CDR3 is made up of 12 amino acids.